This T cell receptor (beta chain) was documented in a study of T cells in Graves' hyperthyroidism and ophthalmopathy. Across the study: Initial diagnosis, before any treatment, was when peripheral blood was collected.

The study left out patients who had uncontrolled infection, other autoimmune disease, pregnancy or lactation. Amplified TCR beta CDR3 regions came from RNA transcripts. First-round RT-PCR with HTBI primers amplified the TCR CDR3 region. TCRdb ran MiXCR on the multiplex PCR reads and lists one entry per CDR3 protein. The profile shows about 250,000 distinct CDR3 sequences, almost 25% of them singletons. V trimming: 7 bases; J trimming: 2 bases; junction bases outside the gene matches: 6. The CDR3 is made up of 14 amino acids. CDR1 MDHEN and CDR2 SYDVKM come from the germline V gene. Points from the study as a whole: Most thyroid clonotypes that were expanded above 0.001 also turned up in blood.

This clonotype has ten or more counts. Its antigen remains unidentified. This clonotype originated in a woman aged 40 to 50 with Graves' ophthalmopathy. The rearrangement uses TRBV28 and TRBJ1-1, with 8 bases identical to TRBD1. What was sequenced was blood. The DNA for the CDR3 is TGTGCCAGCAACGACAGGGGTGGCAACACTGAAGCTTTCTTT. Protein: CASNDRGGNTEAFF.